Reported below is one T cell receptor (beta chain). This sample is drawn from a study of beta chain features in type 1 diabetes. All of the isolated RNA was reverse transcribed, so expressed TCRB transcripts were sequenced. Libraries were prepared by immunoSEQ multiplex PCR; TCRdb keeps only in-frame clonotypes and omits some of them. This sample has about 350,000 clones, with 15% to 20% found just once. V lost 0 bases and J lost 3; bases outside the gene matches: 8. Per the germline V gene, CDR1 is SGHNT and CDR2 is YYREEE (reference sequence). This CDR3 has 16 residues. The sample was naive CD4+ T cells from blood. V is TRBV5-4 and J is TRBJ2-5; 7 nucleotides match TRBD2. This sequence was found in a woman younger than 35 in good health. CDR3 coding DNA: TGTGCCAGCAGCTTGGGGGGCGGAGCGGGGAAAGAGACCCAGTACTTC. It specifies CASSLGGGAGKETQYF.